Described below is a single TCR beta chain sequence and its context. Measured with immunoSEQ multiplex PCR; TCRdb has only the in-frame clones, and not every one. Among roughly 180,000 clones, about 84% were seen once, and the ten largest hold under 8.5%. The data derive from a study of blood T cell repertoires in COVID-19. J gave up 7 bases and V 0 bases, and 3 bases lay outside the gene matches. CDR3 length: 15 amino acids. CDR1 and CDR2 from the germline V gene are MGHDK and SYGVNS. V and J are TRBV25-1 and TRBJ1-6; 7 positions agree with TRBD1. This TCR was recovered from a human donor in a cohort sampled during active COVID-19. The specimen was peripheral blood. In nucleotides, the CDR3 is TGTGCCAGCAGTGAATATGCAGGGGGGAATTCACCCCTCCACTTT. Its protein product is CASSEYAGGNSPLHF.